The rows below give T cell receptor beta chains drawn from one sample of a study of T-cell memory formation after mild COVID-19. TCRdb recomputed calls from the 5' RACE reads with MiXCR, one row per CDR3 protein. Of 11,000 to 15,000 distinct CDR3 sequences detected, approximately 19% appear once; the ten largest clones hold more than 40%. Sequencing was done on a sample of PBMCs or a T cell subset sorted from them (not recorded which). These receptors all come from an adult woman who had mild COVID-19 (a few samples of this study predate the infection). Cell type and time point are not known. Both conserved end residues are part of each CDR3. Fields, in order: J gene, V gene, CDR3 protein.

>TRBJ2-5|TRBV5-1
CASSPPGGETQYF
>TRBJ1-2|TRBV7-3
CASSLIAAGDGYTF
>TRBJ2-1|TRBV6-2/TRBV6-3
CASSPLRDRVDNEQFF
>TRBJ1-4|TRBV30
CAWSAVGREKLFF
>TRBJ1-1|TRBV6-2/TRBV6-3
CASSPTGGRMNTEAFF
>TRBJ1-1|TRBV5-6
CASSLLLGEGEAFF
>TRBJ1-1|TRBV6-6
CASSRSLGQGGRLNTEAFF
>TRBJ2-3|TRBV5-1
CASSLVQGGTDTQYF
>TRBJ2-7|TRBV19
CASSITPGQGRGEQYF
>TRBJ2-5|TRBV23-1
CASSQGPGQGSQETQYF
>TRBJ2-1|TRBV5-1
CASSLLSGGAYNEQFF
>TRBJ2-1|TRBV7-8
CASSPWDASGFYEQFF
>TRBJ2-7|TRBV29-1
CSVEKENPYEQYF
>TRBJ2-7|TRBV7-2
CASSFRDRGSYEQYF
>TRBJ2-2|TRBV7-6
CASSLVSTGANGELFF
>TRBJ2-6|TRBV5-1
CASSEDLSGANVLTF
>TRBJ2-1|TRBV21-1
CASSKVRESSYNEQFF
>TRBJ2-6|TRBV7-6
CASSLGGGANVLTF
>TRBJ1-6|TRBV4-1
CASSHAGQGDSPLHF
>TRBJ1-5|TRBV7-9
CASSYDGTGGSPQHF
>TRBJ2-5|TRBV3-1
CASSQGTSGGQETQYF
>TRBJ2-3|TRBV6-1
CASKYSGTSGRGADTQYF
>TRBJ2-7|TRBV24-1
CATSDPSTGNREQYF
>TRBJ2-7|TRBV4-1
CASSQGWLVAGEQYF
>TRBJ1-1|TRBV11-2
CASSLGVPGTGKNTEAFF
>TRBJ2-2|TRBV7-7
CASSSTGELFF
>TRBJ2-3|TRBV7-9
CASSSSGFTDTQYF
>TRBJ2-7|TRBV4-3
CASSQDRLYEQYF
>TRBJ2-1|TRBV11-3
CASSSRTSGWYNEQFF
>TRBJ2-7|TRBV6-6
CASRITWGTSSYEQYF
>TRBJ2-1|TRBV20-1
CSAPSDGSYNEQFF
>TRBJ2-7|TRBV5-1
CASSLDKRAGWSYEQYF
>TRBJ2-3|TRBV9
CASSVHAGGPTDTQYF
>TRBJ2-1|TRBV6-2/TRBV6-3
CATTSGGPTVFF
>TRBJ1-2|TRBV20-1
CSAFRQMTNYGYTF
>TRBJ1-2|TRBV7-9
CASSPPAGQGNYGYTF
>TRBJ1-1|TRBV12-5
CASGFANSGGRFVANTEAFF
>TRBJ2-7|TRBV10-3
CAISELGESYEQYF
>TRBJ1-1|TRBV21-1
CASSKQEPGQGLEAFF
>TRBJ1-1|TRBV7-9
CASSSVGEEAFF
>TRBJ2-1|TRBV4-2
CASRGTTLANEQFF
>TRBJ2-7|TRBV11-2
CASSSLIPEQYF
>TRBJ1-1|TRBV29-1
CSVAPWDRNTEAFF
>TRBJ1-4|TRBV20-1
CSARDRVGEKLFF
>TRBJ2-3|TRBV5-6
CASSLSWWEGGEDTQYF
>TRBJ1-2|TRBV30
CAWSVSRVDYGYTF
>TRBJ2-3|TRBV15
CATSRATTKGDTQYF
>TRBJ2-3|TRBV30
CAWSTLTDTQYF
>TRBJ2-1|TRBV7-3
CASSLSPGVTYNEQFF
>TRBJ2-1|TRBV7-3
CASSQWTGGPYNEQFF